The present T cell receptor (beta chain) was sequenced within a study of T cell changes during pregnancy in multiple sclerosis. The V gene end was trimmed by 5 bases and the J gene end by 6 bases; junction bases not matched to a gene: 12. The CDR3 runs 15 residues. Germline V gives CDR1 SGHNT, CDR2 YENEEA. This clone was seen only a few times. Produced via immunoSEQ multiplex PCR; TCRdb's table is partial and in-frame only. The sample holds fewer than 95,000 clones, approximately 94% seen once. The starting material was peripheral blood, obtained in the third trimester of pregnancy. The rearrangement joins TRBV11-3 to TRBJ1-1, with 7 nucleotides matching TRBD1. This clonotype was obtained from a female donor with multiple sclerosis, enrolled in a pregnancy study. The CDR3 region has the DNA TGTGCCAGCAGCCAGACAGGGTCCCATTTGGCTGAAGCTTTCTTT. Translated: CASSQTGSHLAEAFF. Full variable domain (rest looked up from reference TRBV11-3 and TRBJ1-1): EAGVVQSPRYKIIEKKQPVAFWCNPISGHNTLYWYLQNLGQGPELLIRYENEEAVDDSQLPKDRFSAERLKGVDSTLKIQPAELGDSAVYLCASSQTGSHLAEAFFGQGTRLTVV.